This T cell receptor (beta chain) was sequenced during a study of blood T cell repertoires in COVID-19. There are a few counts of this clone. CDR3 length: 11 residues. Germline V CDR1 and CDR2: LNHDA, SQIVND (reference sequence). Between the trimmed V and J ends, which lost 5 bases and 8 bases, there was a span of 6 bases. The table came from immunoSEQ multiplex PCR; TCRdb's copy has only in-frame clones and leaves some out. This sample has more than 80,000 clones; approximately 80% occur once, and the top ten carry about 2%. The chain couples TRBV19 to TRBJ1-4; tentatively, D is TRBD1 (5 bases). The receptor was derived from a woman in her 70s with acute or convalescent COVID-19. Sequenced input: peripheral blood. CDR3 sequence (DNA): TGTGCCAGTAGTCCAGGGGAAAAACTGTTTTTT. Its translation: CASSPGEKLFF.